The 20 T cell receptor beta chains in this list originate from one sample, sequenced in a study of cytomegalovirus exposure and HLA in healthy donors (dated by TCRdb to about 2017). Receptor libraries were prepared by the immunoSEQ multiplex PCR assay. A mixture of 60 forward primers for TCR Vbeta segments and 13 reverse primers for TCR Jbeta segments was used in the multiplex PCR. This immuneACCESS table, as held by TCRdb, lists in-frame sequences with V and J called but not all clones. Of the missing ones, under half trace to an unresolved V gene in checked studies; the others have no known cause. The sample yields some 40,000 clones; over 70% were counted once. Approximately 3% of the sample rests with the top ten. Sequenced material: PBMCs. These receptors were collected from a man in his fifties in good health and CMV-seronegative.

The J gene is TRBJ1-3, the V gene TRBV4-1; 9 bases are shared with TRBD1. V lost 6 bases and J lost 1; bases outside the gene matches: 4. Germline V lookup: CDR1 MGHRA, CDR2 YSYEKL. The CDR3 sequence is 15 residues long. The CDR3 sequence: CASSQQGASGNTIYF. The CDR3 DNA is TGCGCCAGCAGTCAACAGGGGGCTTCTGGAAACACCATATATTTT.

This rearrangement joins TRBV6-6 to TRBJ1-1; no reliable D call. The germline V gene has CDR1 MNHNY and CDR2 SVGAGI (reference sequence). The CDR3 has 15 amino acids. Trimming pared 6 bases from V and 8 bases from J, leaving 22 bases between. In DNA, the CDR3 is TGTGCCAGCAGACGCCGGATAGACGGACTCGTCGAAGCTTTCTTT. Translated: CASRRRIDGLVEAFF.

CDR3 protein: CASSQDYAETGGLEDTQYF. CDR3 bases: TGCGCCAGCAGCCAAGATTACGCCGAGACAGGGGGGTTGGAAGATACGCAGTATTTT. This chain joins TRBV4-3 and TRBJ2-3, with 9 bases lining up with TRBD1. Germline V lookup: CDR1 LGHNA, CDR2 YSLEER. V shed 0 bases, J shed 5 bases, and the junction held 15 bases outside the gene matches. This CDR3 is built from 19 residues.

This clone was recorded only once. J is TRBJ1-2 and V is TRBV7-2, with 8 bases that match TRBD1. Germline lookup yields CDR1 SGHTA and CDR2 FQGNSA. CDR3 size: 13 residues. V shed 5 bases and J 8 bases; nucleotides not matched to a gene: 7. This chain's CDR3 is CASSPTDRAGYTF. CDR3 bases: TGTGCCAGCAGCCCCACGGACAGGGCCGGCTACACCTTC.

The V gene is TRBV28, the J gene TRBJ2-1, with TRBD1 as a possible D gene (5 bases). V lost 5 bases, J lost 0 bases, and 14 bases lay in between. Germline V gives CDR1 MDHEN, CDR2 SYDVKM. This CDR3 spans 16 amino acids. This chain's CDR3 is CASSTSTVFSYNEQFF. In DNA, the CDR3 is TGTGCCAGCAGTACCTCGACAGTCTTCTCCTACAATGAGCAGTTCTTC.

CDR3 in amino acids: CASSADARGNQPQHF. In DNA form, the CDR3 reads TGTGCCAGCAGCGCCGACGCTAGGGGTAATCAGCCCCAGCATTTT. This rearrangement joins TRBV9 to TRBJ1-5; a possible D gene is TRBD1 (5 bases). The germline gives CDR1 SGDLS, CDR2 YYNGEE. Trimming removed 3 bases at V and 4 bases at J, with 14 bases between. The CDR3 has 15 amino acids.

The V call is TRBV4-1, the J call TRBJ2-7, with D perhaps matching TRBD2 (6 bases). This CDR3 region has 15 residues. Deletions cut 4 bases from V and 0 bases from J, with 13 bases between. The germline CDR1 and CDR2 sequences are MGHRA and YSYEKL. This CDR3 reads CASSLTGGTSYEQYF. CDR3 in DNA: TGCGCCAGCAGCCTGACTGGCGGGACCTCCTACGAGCAGTACTTC.

Of note for this clone: At one end the junction does not follow the germline gene, possibly because of a read error. The CDR3 nucleotides are TGTGTCAGCCGAGGGGAGAGGGGGAGCTACGAGCAGTACTTC. Amino acid sequence: CVSRGERGSYEQYF. The chain is built from TRBV6-1 and TRBJ2-7, with D possibly being TRBD1 (6 bases). Germline lookup yields CDR1 MNHNS and CDR2 SASEGT. The CDR3 consists of 14 residues.

The CDR3 DNA reads as TGTGCCAGCAGTGAATGGGTCGGGACAGGGGGCTTCTACGAGCAGTACTTC. This sequence encodes CASSEWVGTGGFYEQYF. The rearrangement links TRBV6-1 to TRBJ2-7, with TRBD1 matching 12 bases. CDR3 size: 17 residues. With V trimmed by 2 bases and J by 3 bases, 8 bases remained unmatched. Germline V gene data show CDR1 as MNHNS and CDR2 as SASEGT.

V is TRBV5-4 and J is TRBJ2-2; 10 nucleotides agree with TRBD2. Unmatched junction bases numbered 0, after V lost 0 bases and J lost 1 base. Germline CDR1 SGHNT, CDR2 YYREEE (reference sequence). The CDR3 spans 16 residues. In DNA, the CDR3 is TGTGCCAGCAGCTTGGGGACTAGCGGGAACACCGGGGAGCTGTTTTTT. Its protein is CASSLGTSGNTGELFF.

This chain uses TRBV28 with TRBJ1-1; D is ambiguous. The germline V gene encodes CDR1 MDHEN and CDR2 SYDVKM. The CDR3 contains 14 residues. V shed 1 base and J shed 1 base, with 7 bases lying between them. The CDR3 region is CASSLLPGNTEAFF. The CDR3 DNA is TGTGCCAGCAGTTTATTACCCGGGAACACTGAAGCTTTCTTT.

This chain uses TRBV5-6 with TRBJ2-7; tentative D call: TRBD1 (6 bases). V was cut by 1 base and J by 3 bases, with 8 bases left in between. This CDR3 spans 13 amino acids. The V gene's germline CDR1 is SGHDT and CDR2 YYEEEE. The CDR3, as DNA: TGTGCCAGCAGCTTGCAGGACAGCTACGAGCAGTACTTC. This codes for CASSLQDSYEQYF.

The rearrangement links TRBV4-3 to TRBJ1-1, with D perhaps matching TRBD1 (5 bases). Trimming pared 0 bases from V and 0 bases from J, leaving 11 bases between. The length of the CDR3 is 16 residues. Germline CDR1 LGHNA, CDR2 YSLEER. CDR3 DNA sequence: TGCGCCAGCAGCCAAGATCGGTCCAGGGTGAACACTGAAGCTTTCTTT. This sequence encodes CASSQDRSRVNTEAFF.

The chain has TRBV9 and TRBJ2-3; TRBD2 agrees at 10 bases. This CDR3 spans 17 amino acids. Germline V lookup: CDR1 SGDLS, CDR2 YYNGEE. J gave up 5 bases and V 0 bases, and 9 bases lay outside the gene matches. The CDR3 loop reads CASSVVAAGGRGDTQYF. The CDR3 coding sequence is TGTGCCAGCAGCGTAGTAGCAGCGGGGGGGCGGGGAGATACGCAGTATTTT.

The chain employs TRBV27 and TRBJ2-5, with 7 bases matching TRBD1. In germline, CDR1 is MNHEY, CDR2 SMNVEV (reference sequence). V lost 6 bases, J lost 1 base, and 11 bases stayed unmatched. The length of the CDR3 is 16 residues. The CDR3 DNA sequence: TGTGCCAGCAGCTGGATAGGGGGACAGATCCAAGAGACCCAGTACTTC. Protein sequence: CASSWIGGQIQETQYF.

The chain couples TRBV5-1 to TRBJ1-3; 7 bases are a match to TRBD1. The V and J ends lost 4 bases and 8 bases, in that order; junction bases with no gene match: 12. The CDR3 consists of 15 residues. Germline CDR1 reads SGHRS; CDR2 reads YFSETQ. The CDR3 loop is CASSPGQAGGDTIYF. DNA for the CDR3: TGCGCCAGCAGCCCCGGACAGGCGGGTGGGGACACCATATATTTT.

This chain joins TRBV2 and TRBJ2-6, with a weak D call TRBD2 (6 bases). The CDR3 runs 14 residues. Trimming left V 10 bases short and J 4 bases short, with 14 bases between. Germline CDR1 is SNHLY and CDR2 is FYNNEI. The CDR3 nucleotides read TGTGCCACGCGGCGGGGTGCAGGGGCCAACGTCCTGACTTTC. As protein: CATRRGAGANVLTF.

This clone was seen a few times. CDR3 sequence: CASSQGQTEEKLFF. As DNA, the CDR3 is TGTGCCAGCAGCCAGGGACAGACAGAAGAAAAACTGTTTTTT. This chain joins TRBV5-4 and TRBJ1-4; TRBD1 matches 7 bases. CDR1 is SGHNT and CDR2 is YYREEE in the germline V gene (reference sequence). The CDR3 runs to 14 residues. The ends lost 4 bases at V and 8 bases at J; junction bases unmatched: 8. The entire variable domain, with the rest obtained from reference TRBV5-4 and TRBJ1-4, is as follows: ETGVTQSPTHLIKTRGQQVTLRCSSQSGHNTVSWYQQALGQGPQFIFQYYREEENGRGNFPPRFSGLQFPNYSSELNVNALELDDSALYLCASSQGQTEEKLFFGSGTQLSVL.

The V and J genes are TRBV19 and TRBJ1-5; 8 positions agree with TRBD1. Germline CDR1 is LNHDA and CDR2 is SQIVND (reference sequence). This CDR3 region has 17 residues. V gave up 1 base and J gave up 7 bases; unmatched junction bases: 12. CDR3 residues: CASSIGAGQGRGQPQHF. In DNA, the CDR3 is TGTGCCAGTAGTATAGGGGCAGGACAGGGACGTGGCCAGCCCCAGCATTTT.

V gene TRBV7-3 combines with J gene TRBJ2-7, with 7 bases lining up with TRBD1. The CDR3 is made up of 15 amino acids. Germline values: CDR1 SGHTA, CDR2 FQGTGA. The V gene end was trimmed by 5 bases and the J gene end by 3 bases; junction bases not matched to a gene: 10. Here the CDR3 DNA reads TGTGCCAGCAGCCCGACAGGGAACGGGGACTACGAGCAGTACTTC. Protein product: CASSPTGNGDYEQYF.